These 21 T cell receptor beta chains were all obtained from the same sample, sequenced in a study of blood T cell repertoires in COVID-19. This table comes from immunoSEQ multiplex PCR, and its TCRdb copy is limited to in-frame clones, with some not included. The sample comprises around 200,000 clones, around 84% of which are singletons, and under 15% rests with the top ten. The source material was peripheral blood. The receptors stem from a man younger than 45 with active or convalescent COVID-19.

CDR3 protein: CASSGAGGGQPQHF. The CDR3 DNA reads TGTGCCAGCAGCGGGGCGGGGGGCGGTCAGCCCCAGCATTTT. V is TRBV7-9 and J is TRBJ1-5, with a tentative D call TRBD1 (6 bases). This CDR3 has 14 amino acids. Germline CDR1 SEHNR, CDR2 FQNEAQ (reference sequence). The V end was cut by 5 bases, the J end by 6 bases, with 14 bases between.

V is TRBV19 and J is TRBJ1-1, with unresolved D. Trimming left V 6 bases short and J 8 bases short, with 13 bases between. This CDR3 is built from 12 residues. CDR1 and CDR2 (germline): LNHDA, SQIVND (reference sequence). CDR3 protein: CASRTEVAEAFF. The CDR3 nucleotides read TGTGCCAGTAGAACCGAGGTGGCAGAAGCTTTCTTT.

The chain carries TRBV30 and TRBJ2-7; no definite D call. Germline CDR1 and CDR2: GTSNPN and SVGIG (reference sequence). V lost 0 bases to trimming and J lost 6 bases, with 18 bases between them. There are 15 residues in the CDR3. The CDR3 spells CAWSVPADRRSEQYF. The CDR3 DNA reads as TGTGCCTGGAGTGTTCCGGCAGACCGTCGGAGCGAGCAGTACTTC.

V gene TRBV9 combines with J gene TRBJ1-2; D remains unclear. Trimming took off 0 bases at V and 4 bases at J, with 10 bases between the two ends. Germline V gives CDR1 SGDLS, CDR2 YYNGEE. This CDR3 has 14 amino acids. The CDR3 loop is CASSVGEAAYGYTF. The CDR3 DNA follows: TGTGCCAGCAGCGTAGGTGAGGCGGCCTATGGCTACACCTTC.

This chain's CDR3 is CACDITETQYF. CDR3 coding DNA: TGTGCCTGTGACATTACAGAGACCCAGTACTTC. This rearrangement joins TRBV30 to TRBJ2-5; D unclear. Germline CDR1 reads GTSNPN; CDR2 reads SVGIG (reference sequence). The CDR3 runs to 11 residues. Trimming took 6 bases from V and 4 from J, leaving 9 bases between them.

The genes are TRBV19 and TRBJ1-4; 8 nucleotides match TRBD1. Germline CDR1 and CDR2: LNHDA and SQIVND (reference sequence). The CDR3 sequence is 15 residues long. Losses at the gene ends were 2 bases for V and 8 bases for J; bases not matched to a gene: 7. The CDR3 loop reads CASSISTGVGEKLFF. The CDR3 DNA follows: TGTGCCAGTAGTATATCGACAGGGGTAGGGGAAAAACTGTTTTTT.

The rearrangement uses TRBV5-6 and TRBJ2-7; TRBD2 matches at 8 bases. Germline V gene sequence: CDR1 SGHDT, CDR2 YYEEEE. This CDR3 is 13 amino acids long. Germline trimming cut 3 bases from V and 4 bases from J; bases unmatched to any gene: 3. CDR3 sequence reads: CASSYLAGYEQYF. CDR3 nucleotides: TGTGCCAGCAGCTATCTAGCGGGTTACGAGCAGTACTTC.

The chain joins TRBV6-1 to TRBJ2-6, with a weak D call TRBD2 (6 bases). Trimming stripped 4 bases from V and 0 bases from J, with 16 bases between. The V gene's germline CDR1 is MNHNS and CDR2 SASEGT. CDR3 length: 18 residues. This chain's CDR3 is CASSAFPGLNSGANVLTF. In DNA, the CDR3 is TGTGCCAGCAGTGCGTTCCCGGGACTGAACTCTGGGGCCAACGTCCTGACTTTC.

The gene calls are TRBV19 and TRBJ2-3, with D tentatively TRBD2 (5 bases). CDR3 length equals 16 residues. The germline V gene encodes CDR1 LNHDA and CDR2 SQIVND (reference sequence). Trimming left V 5 bases short and J 4 bases short, with 19 bases between. In DNA form, the CDR3 reads TGTGCCAGTAGTGCGTTCGGGGTCCTGGCAGCAGATACGCAGTATTTT. Protein sequence: CASSAFGVLAADTQYF.

The CDR3 coding sequence is TGTGCCAGCAGCCCAGGGGGACAGGGATTCTATGGCTACACCTTC. Its translation: CASSPGGQGFYGYTF. V and J are TRBV14 and TRBJ1-2, with 9 bases identical to TRBD1. The CDR3 is made up of 15 amino acids. The germline V gene encodes CDR1 SGHDN and CDR2 FVKESK. V was pared by 4 bases and J by 4 bases, with 7 bases of the junction left unmatched.

The chain uses TRBV30 and TRBJ1-5; no firm D call. The germline gives CDR1 GTSNPN, CDR2 SVGIG (reference sequence). Trimming shortened V by 2 bases and J by 0 bases, and 8 bases separated the two germline ends. The length of the CDR3 is 14 residues. DNA of the CDR3: TGTGCCTGGAGTCGAGGTTATAGCAATCAGCCCCAGCATTTT. Translation gives CAWSRGYSNQPQHF.

The V call is TRBV5-1, the J call TRBJ2-1; 8 positions match TRBD2. V dropped 4 bases and J dropped 1; count of bases not matched to a gene: 4. The CDR3 sequence is 15 residues long. Germline CDR1 and CDR2: SGHRS and YFSETQ. The CDR3 region is CASSRSGSSYNEQFF. The CDR3 nucleotides read TGCGCCAGCAGCCGGAGCGGGAGTTCCTACAATGAGCAGTTCTTC. Together with reference TRBV5-1 and TRBJ2-1, the CDR3 gives the full variable domain: KAGVTQTPRYLIKTRGQQVTLSCSPISGHRSVSWYQQTPGQGLQFLFEYFSETQRNKGNFPGRFSGRQFSNSRSEMNVSTLELGDSALYLCASSRSGSSYNEQFFGPGTRLTVL.

V is TRBV5-1 and J is TRBJ1-1, with 9 bases fitting TRBD1. Trimming took 4 bases from V and 5 from J; bases not matched to a gene: 18. Germline V CDR1 and CDR2: SGHRS, YFSETQ. The CDR3 spans 18 residues. The CDR3 here is CASSPFVGTGGGGTEAFF. For the CDR3, the DNA is TGCGCCAGCAGCCCTTTCGTGGGCACAGGGGGCGGTGGGACTGAAGCTTTCTTT.

The CDR3: CASSPVLDRGREETQYF. CDR3 nucleotide sequence: TGTGCCAGCTCACCCGTACTGGACAGGGGGCGAGAAGAGACCCAGTACTTC. This sequence joins TRBV18 and TRBJ2-5; 11 bases match TRBD1. Germline values: CDR1 KGHSH, CDR2 LQKENI. This CDR3 spans 17 amino acids. The V and J ends lost 3 bases and 3 bases, in that order; junction bases with no gene match: 9.

This chain joins TRBV1 and TRBJ2-1; the table's TRBD2 call for D was not verified on the DNA. TRBV1 is a pseudogene. The CDR3 loop spans 15 amino acids. CDR3 coding DNA: TGCACCAGCAGCCCTCTAGCGGGAGTAGATAATGAGCAGTTCTTC. The encoded protein is CTSSPLAGVDNEQFF.

This clone has just a few counts. The CDR3 bases are TGTGCCAGCAGTCCGGGACAGCCCGTCTACGAGCAGTACTTC. This sequence encodes CASSPGQPVYEQYF. The V and J genes are TRBV6-6 and TRBJ2-7, with 7 bases matching TRBD1. CDR1 and CDR2 (germline): MNHNY, SVGAGI (reference sequence). This CDR3 has 14 residues. V trimming: 5 bases; J trimming: 3 bases; junction bases outside the gene matches: 7.

J is TRBJ1-4 and V is TRBV7-9; 9 nucleotides align to TRBD1. Looked up from germline, CDR1 is SEHNR and CDR2 is FQNEAQ (reference sequence). This CDR3 comprises 15 residues. The junction had 9 bases not matched to a gene; V was cut back by 5 bases and J by 8 bases. The CDR3 bases are TGTGCCAGCAGCAGTCGGGACAGGGAAGCCGAAAAACTGTTTTTT. It yields the protein CASSSRDREAEKLFF.

V is TRBV30 and J is TRBJ1-6; a possible D gene is TRBD1 (5 bases). The CDR3 runs 14 residues. Germline CDR1 reads GTSNPN; CDR2 reads SVGIG (reference sequence). Deletions cut 0 bases from V and 5 bases from J, with 8 bases between. Here the CDR3 reads CAWSVTGNNSPLHF. In DNA, the CDR3 is TGTGCCTGGAGTGTAACAGGCAATAATTCACCCCTCCACTTT.

This rearrangement joins TRBV10-3 to TRBJ1-5; weak D call: TRBD1 (6 bases). CDR3 length: 14 residues. V shed 10 bases and J shed 7 bases, with 20 bases lying between them. In germline, CDR1 is ENHRY, CDR2 SYGVKD. CDR3 DNA sequence: TGTGCCACGACTCCGGGACAAACGATGCAGCCCCAGCATTTT. It specifies CATTPGQTMQPQHF.

This chain connects TRBV29-1 to TRBJ1-4, with unresolved D. Germline V gene lookup returns CDR1 SQVTM and CDR2 ANQGSEA. The CDR3 runs 15 residues. V lost 4 bases, J lost 2 bases, and 14 bases lay in between. The CDR3 loop is CSVGIAGRTNEKLFF. Written as DNA, the CDR3 is TGCAGCGTTGGTATCGCCGGGAGGACTAATGAAAAACTGTTTTTT.

The rearrangement links TRBV15 to TRBJ1-2; the D gene is possibly TRBD1 (6 bases). V was cut by 8 bases and J by 6 bases, with 16 bases left in between. Germline values: CDR1 LNHNV, CDR2 YYDKDF (reference sequence). This CDR3 has 13 amino acids. CDR3 DNA: TGTGCCACCCTTCCGGGACACGGTAATGGCTACACCTTC. It specifies CATLPGHGNGYTF.